This section outlines one TCR beta chain sequence together with its context. Its antigen is not yet known. Base qualities are not provided; no much larger clone lies one nucleotide away. Patients with a history of autoimmune disease or receiving systemic immunosuppression were excluded from the trial. Peripheral blood for TCR sequencing was collected from all dose cohorts at baseline, on cycle 4 day 1, and on cycle 7 day 1. Samples were obtained from an open-label, multicenter, first-in-human phase I dose-escalation trial of ivuxolimab. Adults with locally advanced or metastatic melanoma, renal cell, hepatocellular, or head and neck squamous cell carcinoma were enrolled in the trial. Before TCR sequencing, CD4+ and CD8+ T cells were separately sorted from peripheral blood. Compared with germline, V lacks 4 bases and J lacks 4 bases; bases without a gene match: 13. The germline V gene encodes CDR1 GTSNPN and CDR2 SVGIG (reference sequence). The CDR3 runs 16 residues from the cysteine to the phenylalanine. The kept DNA is CDR3 alone, 48 bases in frame from the first base.

The record originates from a study of OX40 agonist ivuxolimab in advanced cancers. The study in broad terms: Ivuxolimab was an agonistic, fully human IgG2 monoclonal antibody directed against OX40 (CD134), a costimulatory receptor. Intravenous ivuxolimab was administered to patients every 2 weeks at six dose levels: 0.01, 0.1, 0.3, 1.5, 3 and 10 mg/kg. Patients were allowed to have had prior anti-PD-1, anti-PD-L1 or anti-CTLA-4 therapy, and around 40% of the dose-escalation patients had previously received checkpoint inhibitors. A male proportion of 82.7% and a mean age of around 60 years, ranging from roughly 23 to 79, were recorded for the dose-escalation cohort. The paper covers the monotherapy dose-escalation part of the phase I ivuxolimab trial, which included N of about 56 patients. Peripheral TCRbeta sequencing was intended to test whether TCR sequence diversity was altered and clonal T-cell expansion was caused by ivuxolimab. Three dose-escalation patients achieved partial responses, one with hepatocellular carcinoma and two with cutaneous melanoma. Of the approximately 54 dose-escalation patients, hepatocellular carcinoma was present in around 20, melanoma in about 15, renal cell carcinoma in 9 and head and neck cancer in 9.

Overall study outcomes, separate from this receptor: At doses of 0.1 to 3.0 mg/kg, clonal expansion of both CD4+ and CD8+ blood T cells was observed from baseline to week 6. In partial responders in the 0.1-3.0 mg/kg groups, normalized peripheral clonal expansion was found to be among the lowest, especially among CD8+ T cells. On average, CD8+ T cells showed more expanded clones than CD4+ T cells after ivuxolimab. Low levels of normalized T-cell clonal expansion were also seen in some nonresponding patients. The antigen specificity of the peripheral T cells that underwent clonal expansion was not determined.

Genomic DNA was isolated from the sorted cells so that the TCRbeta CDR3 region could be sequenced. TCRbeta CDR3 regions were sequenced using the immunoSEQ Assay. TCRdb retrieved this table from immuneACCESS and kept in-frame rearrangements only. Not all clones are present; in checked studies, unresolved V genes account for under half, and no reason is known for the remainder. This sample holds 75,000 to 80,000 clones; around 86% were observed only once. Together, the top ten hold 5.5% to 8% of the sample. The clonotype was recovered from an adult with an advanced solid tumor such as melanoma, head and neck, liver or kidney cancer. The specimen comprised CD4+ or CD8+ T cells sorted from blood, sampled in a trial of the OX40 agonist ivuxolimab. The sequence links TRBV30 to TRBJ2-1, with TRBD2 identical over 7 junction bases. The CDR3 here reads CAWTISPTSRYNEQFF. The DNA reads as follows: TGTGCCTGGACAATCTCCCCGACTAGCAGATACAATGAGCAGTTCTTC.